The 17 T cell receptor beta chains below all came from one sample that was sequenced in a study of cytomegalovirus exposure and HLA in healthy donors. The PCR made use of 60 Vbeta and 13 Jbeta primers. Produced via immunoSEQ multiplex PCR; TCRdb's table is partial and in-frame only. The profile covers over 130,000 clones, with 61% appearing a single time and less than 2% taken by the ten largest. Sequenced: PBMCs. The source of these receptors is a male donor in good health and CMV-seronegative.

This clone was seen a few times. The genes are TRBV15 and TRBJ2-7; unclear D gene. CDR1 LNHNV and CDR2 YYDKDF come from the germline V gene (reference sequence). Between the trimmed V and J ends, which lost 0 bases and 3 bases, there was a span of 9 bases. The CDR3 is made up of 14 amino acids. CDR3 residues: CATSRDPQDYEQYF. The CDR3, as DNA: TGTGCCACCAGCAGAGATCCCCAGGACTACGAGCAGTACTTC.

This clone has just a few counts. The chain recombines TRBV9 with TRBJ2-5; tentative D call: TRBD2 (7 bases). Trimming took 2 bases from V and 3 from J, leaving 14 bases between them. CDR1 SGDLS and CDR2 YYNGEE come from the germline V gene. There are 15 residues in the CDR3. CDR3 DNA sequence: TGTGCCAGCAGCGTCGGCGGGGGCACGGAAGAGACCCAGTACTTC. Amino acids: CASSVGGGTEETQYF.

The rearrangement uses TRBV19 and TRBJ1-2; D is unclear. Per the germline V gene, CDR1 is LNHDA and CDR2 is SQIVND (reference sequence). Trimming took 3 bases from V and 3 from J, leaving 14 bases between them. The CDR3 has 15 amino acids. As DNA, the CDR3 is TGTGCCAGTAGTATCGTCTTCAGTGTCGACTATGGCTACACCTTC. It yields the protein CASSIVFSVDYGYTF.

This chain joins TRBV20-1 and TRBJ2-1; the D gene is possibly TRBD2 (6 bases). V was cut by 4 bases and J by 10 bases, with 11 bases left in between. The CDR3 is 11 residues long. Germline CDR1 is DFQATT and CDR2 is SNEGSKA (reference sequence). The CDR3 region has the DNA TGCAGTGCTATGGGGAGGCGCGAGCAGTTCTTC. This gives the protein CSAMGRREQFF.

This clone was counted only a few times. CDR3 sequence: CASSFSDGWSEQFF. The CDR3 DNA reads TGTGCCAGCAGCTTCTCGGATGGCTGGAGTGAGCAGTTCTTC. This chain uses TRBV7-3 with TRBJ2-1; the D is unclear. V was cut by 3 bases and J by 9 bases, with 15 bases left in between. Germline loops: CDR1 SGHTA, CDR2 FQGTGA. The CDR3 length is 14 residues.

The rearrangement uses TRBV6-5 and TRBJ1-4; TRBD1 is a possible D gene (5 bases). This CDR3 is 16 amino acids long. Germline V gene lookup returns CDR1 MNHEY and CDR2 SVGAGI. Trimming cost V 0 bases and J 8 bases, with 16 bases left between them. CDR3 protein: CASSYSGGATGEKLFF. The CDR3 bases are TGTGCCAGCAGTTACTCTGGAGGGGCAACGGGAGAAAAACTGTTTTTT.

The chain uses TRBV18 and TRBJ2-7; 11 bases are shared with TRBD1. V dropped 5 bases and J dropped 2; count of bases not matched to a gene: 5. The CDR3 extends over 15 amino acids. Germline CDR1 is KGHSH and CDR2 is LQKENI. As DNA, the CDR3 is TGTGCCAGCTCAAGCGGGACAGGGGGGGCCTACGAGCAGTACTTC. Translation gives CASSSGTGGAYEQYF.

The CDR3 coding sequence is TGTGCCAGCAGCCGGGGGGGTATTGTCTATGGCTACACCTTC. Translation: CASSRGGIVYGYTF. The V gene is TRBV7-2, the J gene TRBJ1-2; D may be TRBD1 (5 bases). The germline V and J ends were trimmed by 5 bases and 4 bases, with 14 bases remaining between them. Germline assignment: CDR1 SGHTA and CDR2 FQGNSA. The CDR3 spans 14 residues.

This clone was seen a few times. The chain combines TRBV6-5 with TRBJ2-2; D perhaps matches TRBD2 (5 bases). This CDR3 region has 15 residues. V was cut by 6 bases and J by 0 bases, with 11 bases left in between. Germline V gene lookup returns CDR1 MNHEY and CDR2 SVGAGI. The CDR3 coding sequence is TGTGCCAGCAGAGCGGACTTCACGAACACCGGGGAGCTGTTTTTT. This sequence encodes CASRADFTNTGELFF.

V usage is TRBV9 and J usage is TRBJ2-7; D unresolved. Trimming took 0 bases from V and 5 from J, leaving 15 bases between them. CDR3 size: 15 residues. Germline values: CDR1 SGDLS, CDR2 YYNGEE. CDR3 sequence reads: CASSVGATPQNEQYF. CDR3 DNA sequence: TGTGCCAGCAGCGTAGGAGCGACCCCCCAAAACGAGCAGTACTTC.

The chain joins TRBV7-9 to TRBJ2-7; 9 bases align to TRBD2. There are 17 residues in the CDR3. The V gene end was trimmed by 3 bases and the J gene end by 1 base; junction bases not matched to a gene: 10. The germline V gene encodes CDR1 SEHNR and CDR2 FQNEAQ (reference sequence). DNA for the CDR3: TGTGCCAGCAGCTTTTCTTTAGCGGGGGCTGGATCCTACGAGCAGTACTTC. This translates into CASSFSLAGAGSYEQYF.

The chain couples TRBV6-6 to TRBJ2-2, with D tentatively TRBD2 (6 bases). V shed 5 bases and J shed 4 bases, with 17 bases lying between them. The CDR3 runs to 16 residues. CDR1 is MNHNY, CDR2 SVGAGI, per germline (reference sequence). The DNA of the CDR3 is TGTGCCAGCAGTCTCGACCTAGCGCATACCACCGGGGAGCTGTTTTTT. Protein sequence: CASSLDLAHTTGELFF.

The table lists this clone with a few counts. J is TRBJ2-2 and V is TRBV11-1, with TRBD1 matching over 8 bases. CDR3 length: 15 residues. The V and J ends lost 4 bases and 4 bases, in that order; junction bases with no gene match: 5. Looked up from germline, CDR1 is SGHAT and CDR2 is FQDESV (reference sequence). The DNA for the CDR3 is TGTGCCAGCAGCTCCGGACAGGGCTTCACCGGGGAGCTGTTTTTT. Residues: CASSSGQGFTGELFF.

V gene TRBV10-3 combines with J gene TRBJ2-1; no clear D gene. V lost 4 bases and J 3 bases, leaving 7 bases between the germline ends. The CDR3 runs 13 residues. CDR1 is ENHRY and CDR2 is SYGVKD in the germline V gene. CDR3 nucleotides: TGTGCCATCAGTGCCCAGGACTACAATGAGCAGTTCTTC. Protein: CAISAQDYNEQFF.

The V and J genes are TRBV6-5 and TRBJ2-7; possibly TRBD2 for D (5 bases). The CDR3 has 13 amino acids. Trimming shortened V by 0 bases and J by 6 bases, and 9 bases separated the two germline ends. Germline V lookup: CDR1 MNHEY, CDR2 SVGAGI. CDR3 nucleotide sequence: TGTGCCAGCAGTTACTCCCTAGCCAGCGAGCAGTACTTC. This codes for CASSYSLASEQYF.

The chain carries TRBV7-3 and TRBJ2-1; D unresolved. V was pared by 5 bases and J by 7 bases, with 15 bases between. The CDR3 runs to 14 residues. Germline V gene data show CDR1 as SGHTA and CDR2 as FQGTGA. The CDR3 nucleotides read TGTGCCAGCAGCCTCTCCGGCGCCGGGAATGAGCAGTTCTTC. Translated: CASSLSGAGNEQFF.

CDR3 sequence: CASSLEGLLAKNIQYF. Written as DNA, the CDR3 is TGTGCCAGCAGCTTGGAGGGGCTGCTAGCCAAAAACATTCAGTACTTC. The chain uses TRBV5-4 and TRBJ2-4, with a tentative D call TRBD1 (5 bases). Trimming took off 0 bases at V and 0 bases at J, with 10 bases between the two ends. The CDR3 runs 16 residues. CDR1 is SGHNT, CDR2 YYREEE, per germline (reference sequence).